Following are 28 T cell receptor beta chains from one sample sequenced in a study of blood T cells in healthy people across ages. For the second PCR, which ran for roughly 6 to 12 cycles, a sample-barcoded 5' primer and a J-beta primer mix were used. From the 5' RACE reads, TCRdb called clonotypes with MiXCR, one entry per CDR3 protein. The sample has about a million distinct CDR3 sequences; about 53% are singletons. The sequenced sample was blood. All receptors come from a woman aged 60 to 75 in good health.

The chain is built from TRBV25-1 and TRBJ1-6, with D perhaps TRBD1 (5 bases). Germline-derived CDR1 and CDR2 are MGHDK and SYGVNS. Trimming removed 1 base from V and 10 bases from J, with 14 bases in between. The CDR3 contains 15 residues. CDR3 in amino acids: CASSEFPEGSSPLHF. CDR3 bases: TGTGCCAGCAGTGAATTCCCAGAGGGGTCGTCACCCCTCCACTTT. Combining the CDR3 with reference TRBV25-1 and TRBJ1-6 gives the whole variable domain EADIYQTPRYLVIGTGKKITLECSQTMGHDKMYWYQQDPGMELHLIHYSYGVNSTEKGDLSSESTVSRIRTEHFPLTLESARPSHTSQYLCASSEFPEGSSPLHFGNGTRLTVT.

V usage is TRBV30 and J usage is TRBJ1-5; D is unresolved. From germline, CDR1 is GTSNPN and CDR2 SVGIG (reference sequence). Between the trimmed V and J ends, which lost 2 bases and 8 bases, there was a span of 4 bases. The CDR3 loop spans 10 amino acids. The CDR3 spells CAWSREPQHF. The CDR3 bases are TGTGCCTGGAGTCGGGAGCCCCAGCATTTT.

The V gene is TRBV12-3 or TRBV12-4, the J gene TRBJ2-6, with D possibly TRBD2 on 5 matching bases. This CDR3 has 13 residues. Trimming left V 5 bases short and J 7 bases short, with 9 bases between. CDR3: CASSTGGANVLTF. CDR3 nucleotide sequence: TGTGCCAGCAGTACCGGAGGTGCCAACGTCCTGACTTTC.

The rearrangement uses TRBV20-1 and TRBJ2-1; D remains unclear. Trimming removed 1 base at V and 3 bases at J, with 4 bases between. Germline assignment: CDR1 DFQATT and CDR2 SNEGSKA (reference sequence). The CDR3 runs 12 residues. In DNA form, the CDR3 reads TGCAGTGCTAGAGGTGTCTACAATGAGCAGTTCTTC. It yields the protein CSARGVYNEQFF.

V is TRBV19 and J is TRBJ2-7; D may be TRBD1 or TRBD2 (6 bases each). V lost 7 bases and J 2 bases, leaving 18 bases between the germline ends. The CDR3 contains 15 residues. Per germline, CDR1 LNHDA and CDR2 SQIVND (reference sequence). CDR3 coding DNA: TGTGCCAGTAAAAGGAGGGGGGACTCAACCTACGAGCAGTACTTC. The encoded protein is CASKRRGDSTYEQYF.

This clonotype was seen just once. V and J are TRBV6-2 or TRBV6-3 and TRBJ2-1; the D is unclear. CDR1 and CDR2 from the germline V gene are MNHEY and SVGEGT. This CDR3 is built from 14 residues. The V end was cut by 3 bases, the J end by 5 bases, with 11 bases between. The DNA of the CDR3 is TGTGCCAGCAGTTATTTTTCCACCCACAATGAGCAGTTCTTC. This translates into CASSYFSTHNEQFF.

This clonotype has at least ten counts. CDR3 amino acids: CASMRTSGMYEQYF. DNA of the CDR3: TGTGCCAGCATGAGGACTAGCGGGATGTACGAGCAGTACTTC. The V call is TRBV28, the J call TRBJ2-7, with 12 bases matching TRBD2. This CDR3 contains 14 residues. The V gene's germline CDR1 is MDHEN and CDR2 SYDVKM. V lost 7 bases, J lost 4 bases, and 5 bases stayed unmatched. Full variable domain (remainder filled in from reference TRBV28 and TRBJ2-7): DVKVTQSSRYLVKRTGEKVFLECVQDMDHENMFWYRQDPGLGLRLIYFSYDVKMKEKGDIPEGYSVSREKKERFSLILESASTNQTSMYLCASMRTSGMYEQYFGPGTRLTVT.

V is TRBV4-1 and J is TRBJ2-2, with D perhaps matching TRBD1 (6 bases). The germline V and J ends were trimmed by 5 bases and 6 bases, with 19 bases remaining between them. Per germline, CDR1 MGHRA and CDR2 YSYEKL. This CDR3 is built from 16 residues. The CDR3 spells CASSLANIQGSGELFF. Written as DNA, the CDR3 is TGCGCCAGCAGCTTAGCGAACATACAGGGATCCGGGGAGCTGTTTTTT.

The chain joins TRBV5-1 to TRBJ2-7, with D perhaps assigned TRBD1 or TRBD2 (5 bases each). Germline-derived CDR1 and CDR2 are SGHRS and YFSETQ. V was pared by 5 bases and J by 5 bases, with 17 bases between. The CDR3 runs to 14 residues. The CDR3 here is CASSFRDGTNEQYF. The CDR3, as DNA: TGCGCCAGCAGTTTCCGGGACGGCACCAACGAGCAGTACTTC. The whole variable domain, remainder taken from reference TRBV5-1 and TRBJ2-7, is KAGVTQTPRYLIKTRGQQVTLSCSPISGHRSVSWYQQTPGQGLQFLFEYFSETQRNKGNFPGRFSGRQFSNSRSEMNVSTLELGDSALYLCASSFRDGTNEQYFGPGTRLTVT.

This clonotype appeared many times. The gene calls are TRBV20-1 and TRBJ2-3; 10 bases are a match to TRBD2. CDR3 length: 18 residues. V shed 2 bases, J shed 0 bases, and the junction held 11 bases outside the gene matches. Germline CDR1 is DFQATT and CDR2 is SNEGSKA (reference sequence). For the CDR3, the DNA is TGCAGTGCTAGAAGGCTTCCGGGACTAGCGAGAAGCACAGATACGCAGTATTTT. Translated, it gives CSARRLPGLARSTDTQYF.

The chain is built from TRBV20-1 and TRBJ1-5, with D possibly matching TRBD1 (6 bases). Trimming pared 1 base from V and 7 bases from J, leaving 17 bases between. Germline V lookup: CDR1 DFQATT, CDR2 SNEGSKA (reference sequence). The CDR3 extends over 15 amino acids. The DNA for the CDR3 is TGCAGTGCTAGAGCCCAAGGGGGTCGTGGACAGCCCCAGCATTTT. It translates to CSARAQGGRGQPQHF.

This clonotype came up a few times. The chain uses TRBV7-2 and TRBJ1-5; no clear D. This CDR3 is 12 amino acids long. Germline CDR1 and CDR2: SGHTA and FQGNSA. The germline V and J ends were trimmed by 5 bases and 6 bases, with 8 bases remaining between them. Here the CDR3 reads CASSPAAQPQHF. The CDR3 DNA reads as TGTGCCAGCAGCCCCGCTGCTCAGCCCCAGCATTTT.

The V call is TRBV28, the J call TRBJ1-2; 9 bases are a match to TRBD1. Germline V gives CDR1 MDHEN, CDR2 SYDVKM. This CDR3 comprises 14 residues. The ends lost 7 bases at V and 3 bases at J; junction bases unmatched: 6. This CDR3 reads CASTPGQGYYGYTF. The CDR3 DNA sequence: TGTGCCAGCACCCCGGGACAGGGTTACTATGGCTACACCTTC.

This clonotype appeared a single time. The chain has TRBV27 and TRBJ2-1; possibly TRBD1 for D (6 bases). Trimming took 8 bases from V and 4 from J, leaving 12 bases between them. The CDR3 totals 13 residues. Germline V gene data show CDR1 as MNHEY and CDR2 as SMNVEV (reference sequence). The CDR3 region has the DNA TGTGCCAGCCGTCGACAGGAATACAATGAGCAGTTCTTC. The encoded protein is CASRRQEYNEQFF.

There are a few counts of this clonotype. The rearrangement joins TRBV3-1 to TRBJ2-7; D not certain. The CDR3 spans 12 residues. Trimming cost V 0 bases and J 2 bases, with 2 bases left between them. Germline CDR1 LGHDT, CDR2 YNNKEL (reference sequence). The CDR3 nucleotides read TGTGCCAGCAGCCAAGAACCCTACGAGCAGTACTTC. The encoded protein is CASSQEPYEQYF.

The chain carries TRBV6-6 and TRBJ1-5, with a tentative D call TRBD1 (5 bases). CDR1 and CDR2 from the germline V gene are MNHNY and SVGAGI (reference sequence). The CDR3 has 14 residues. V was shortened by 6 bases and J by 1 base, with 10 bases between the two germline ends. CDR3 in amino acids: CASRDSHSNQPQHF. CDR3 sequence (DNA): TGTGCCAGCAGAGACAGCCACAGCAATCAGCCCCAGCATTTT.

The chain is built from TRBV5-1 and TRBJ2-1, with D possibly being TRBD1 (5 bases). V shed 4 bases and J shed 6 bases, with 17 bases lying between them. CDR1 and CDR2 (germline): SGHRS, YFSETQ. There are 15 residues in the CDR3. The chain's CDR3 is CASSPGHNGLNEQFF. CDR3 bases: TGCGCCAGCAGCCCAGGACATAACGGGCTCAATGAGCAGTTCTTC.

This chain uses TRBV2 with TRBJ2-1; no clear D gene. Germline-derived CDR1 and CDR2 are SNHLY and FYNNEI. The V and J ends lost 6 bases and 8 bases respectively, with 11 bases between them. The CDR3 has 12 amino acids. The CDR3 nucleotides read TGTGCCAGCAGAGAGCCCGAGGATGAGCAGTTCTTC. It specifies CASREPEDEQFF.

This sequence joins TRBV15 and TRBJ2-2; D is possibly TRBD2 (5 bases). Germline values: CDR1 LNHNV, CDR2 YYDKDF (reference sequence). Trimming cost V 6 bases and J 1 base, with 12 bases left between them. The length of the CDR3 is 15 residues. The CDR3 protein is CATSEGTGNTGELFF. CDR3 nucleotides: TGTGCCACCAGTGAGGGCACGGGGAACACCGGGGAGCTGTTTTTT. Complete variable domain (other parts from reference TRBV15 and TRBJ2-2): DAMVIQNPRYQVTQFGKPVTLSCSQTLNHNVMYWYQQKSSQAPKLLFHYYDKDFNNEADTPDNFQSRRPNTSFCFLDIRSPGLGDTAMYLCATSEGTGNTGELFFGEGSRLTVL.

The rearrangement links TRBV3-1 to TRBJ1-2, with a weak D call TRBD1 (5 bases). The CDR3 extends over 12 amino acids. Germline assignment: CDR1 LGHDT and CDR2 YNNKEL (reference sequence). Between the trimmed V and J ends, which lost 4 bases and 5 bases, there was a span of 8 bases. The CDR3 region is CASSLQEYGYTF. The CDR3 nucleotides read TGTGCCAGCAGCCTACAGGAATATGGCTACACCTTC.

In this sample, this clonotype turned up a few times. J is TRBJ1-4 and V is TRBV10-3; 9 nucleotides line up with TRBD1. CDR1 is ENHRY, CDR2 SYGVKD, per germline. Germline trimming cut 6 bases from V and 1 base from J; bases unmatched to any gene: 9. The CDR3 sequence is 17 residues long. CDR3 sequence: CAIRAGTGKGTNEKLFF. Written as DNA, the CDR3 is TGTGCCATCAGAGCCGGGACAGGGAAAGGAACTAATGAAAAACTGTTTTTT.

This chain joins TRBV2 and TRBJ1-2; D not resolved. Germline-derived CDR1 and CDR2 are SNHLY and FYNNEI. The CDR3 contains 11 residues. V was trimmed by 11 bases and J by 4 bases, leaving 11 bases between them. CDR3 sequence reads: CAGLGLYGYTF. CDR3 in DNA: TGTGCCGGATTGGGCCTCTATGGCTACACCTTC.

The V gene is TRBV7-2, the J gene TRBJ2-7; 7 bases map to TRBD1. The CDR3 loop spans 20 amino acids. Losses at the gene ends were 5 bases for V and 8 bases for J; bases not matched to a gene: 30. Germline values: CDR1 SGHTA, CDR2 FQGNSA. CDR3 DNA: TGTGCCAGCAGCACCCGACAGGGACCGATGTCGGCCGGTGATACTACGAAGCAGTACTTC. Protein product: CASSTRQGPMSAGDTTKQYF.

This clonotype was counted a few times. This sequence joins TRBV20-1 and TRBJ2-7; possibly TRBD1 or TRBD2 for D (5 bases each). V was pared by 3 bases and J by 6 bases, with 15 bases between. The CDR3 sequence is 13 residues long. CDR1 and CDR2 from the germline V gene are DFQATT and SNEGSKA (reference sequence). DNA for the CDR3: TGCAGTGCTAGGGGGGTAGTTGAGGGCGAGCAGTACTTC. This sequence encodes CSARGVVEGEQYF.

This chain uses TRBV7-2 with TRBJ1-5; D perhaps matches TRBD1 (5 bases). Deletions cut 3 bases from V and 6 bases from J, with 18 bases between. The CDR3 length is 16 residues. Germline V lookup: CDR1 SGHTA, CDR2 FQGNSA. CDR3 nucleotides: TGTGCCAGCAGCTTGAACTTGGCAGGGTTCGGTCAGCCCCAGCATTTT. As protein: CASSLNLAGFGQPQHF.

Comment on this clonotype: Relative to the germline gene, one junction end is altered; a read error may explain this. The rearrangement links TRBV3-1 to TRBJ1-1; possibly TRBD1 for D (6 bases). CDR1 is LGHDT, CDR2 YNNKEL, per germline (reference sequence). The CDR3 extends over 16 amino acids. CDR3 coding DNA: TGTGCCAGCAGCCAAGAGTGGCAGGAAGGGGACACTGAAACTTTCTTT. This gives the protein CASSQEWQEGDTETFF.

In the case of this clonotype: The junction departs from the called germline gene at one end, perhaps through a read error. The chain is built from TRBV7-2 and TRBJ2-5, with 9 bases lining up with TRBD2. This CDR3 has 15 amino acids. Germline V CDR1 and CDR2: SGHTA, FQGNSA. CDR3 coding DNA: TGTGCCAGCAGCCGAATCGGGCGGGAGGGGGAGACTCAGTACTTC. The encoded protein is CASSRIGREGETQYF.

The chain employs TRBV7-9 and TRBJ2-5; 10 nucleotides match TRBD1. This CDR3 has 14 residues. In germline, CDR1 is SEHNR, CDR2 FQNEAQ (reference sequence). V trimming: 5 bases; J trimming: 5 bases; junction bases outside the gene matches: 5. Written as DNA, the CDR3 is TGTGCCAGCAGCCCGGGACAGGGGTACGAGACCCAGTACTTC. Translation gives CASSPGQGYETQYF.